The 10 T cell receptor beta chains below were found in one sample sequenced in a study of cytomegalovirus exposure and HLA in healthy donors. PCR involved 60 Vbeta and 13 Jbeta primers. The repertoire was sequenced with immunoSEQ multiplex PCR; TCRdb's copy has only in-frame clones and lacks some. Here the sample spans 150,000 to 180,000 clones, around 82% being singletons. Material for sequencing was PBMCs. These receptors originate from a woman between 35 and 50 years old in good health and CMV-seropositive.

The CDR3 loop reads CASSQPTPGTSGKSDTQYF. Here the CDR3 DNA reads TGTGCCAGCAGCCAACCTACGCCCGGGACTAGCGGGAAATCAGATACGCAGTATTTT. V gene TRBV14 combines with J gene TRBJ2-3; TRBD2 matches 13 bases. V lost 2 bases, J lost 4 bases, and 12 bases stayed unmatched. CDR1 is SGHDN and CDR2 is FVKESK in the germline V gene. There are 19 residues in the CDR3. Based on the CDR3 plus reference TRBV14 and TRBJ2-3, the full variable domain is EAGVTQFPSHSVIEKGQTVTLRCDPISGHDNLYWYRRVMGKEIKFLLHFVKESKQDESGMPNNRFLAERTGGTYSTLKVQPAELEDSGVYFCASSQPTPGTSGKSDTQYFGPGTRLTVL.

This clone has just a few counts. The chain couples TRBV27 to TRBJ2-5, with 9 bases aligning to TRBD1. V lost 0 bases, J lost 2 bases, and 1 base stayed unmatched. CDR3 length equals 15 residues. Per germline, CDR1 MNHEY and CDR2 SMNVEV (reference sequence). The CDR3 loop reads CASSLSGTGQETQYF. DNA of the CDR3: TGTGCCAGCAGTTTATCAGGGACAGGGCAAGAGACCCAGTACTTC.

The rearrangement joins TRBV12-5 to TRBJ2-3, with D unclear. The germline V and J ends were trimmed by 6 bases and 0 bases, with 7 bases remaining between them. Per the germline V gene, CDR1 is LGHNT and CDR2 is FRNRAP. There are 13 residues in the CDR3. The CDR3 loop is CASGRRSTDTQYF. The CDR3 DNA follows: TGTGCTAGTGGGCGCCGTAGCACAGATACGCAGTATTTT.

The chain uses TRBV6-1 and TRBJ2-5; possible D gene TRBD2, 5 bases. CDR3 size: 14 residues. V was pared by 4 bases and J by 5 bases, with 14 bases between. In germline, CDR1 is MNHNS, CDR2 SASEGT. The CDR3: CASSVGRPGETQYF. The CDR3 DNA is TGTGCCAGCAGTGTCGGCCGACCGGGGGAGACCCAGTACTTC.

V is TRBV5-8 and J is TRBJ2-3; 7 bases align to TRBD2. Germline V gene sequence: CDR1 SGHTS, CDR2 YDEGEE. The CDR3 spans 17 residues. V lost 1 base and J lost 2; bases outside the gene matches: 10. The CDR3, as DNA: TGTGCCAGCAGCTTGTTAGTCCTAGCGGACCTCACAGATACGCAGTATTTT. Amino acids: CASSLLVLADLTDTQYF.

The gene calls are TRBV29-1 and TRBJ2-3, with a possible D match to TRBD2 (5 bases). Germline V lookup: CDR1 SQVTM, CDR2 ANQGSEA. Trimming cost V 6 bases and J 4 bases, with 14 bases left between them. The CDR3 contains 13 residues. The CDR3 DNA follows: TGCAGCGTCGCTTTAACTAGGGCAGATACGCAGTATTTT. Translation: CSVALTRADTQYF.

In nucleotides, the CDR3 is TGTGCCAGCAGCCCACAGGGTGGCAATCAGCCCCAGCATTTT. Its translation: CASSPQGGNQPQHF. The chain joins TRBV6-1 to TRBJ1-5; perhaps TRBD1 as D (6 bases). The CDR3 runs 14 residues. Trimming removed 6 bases from V and 2 bases from J, with 11 bases in between. Germline V gene lookup returns CDR1 MNHNS and CDR2 SASEGT.

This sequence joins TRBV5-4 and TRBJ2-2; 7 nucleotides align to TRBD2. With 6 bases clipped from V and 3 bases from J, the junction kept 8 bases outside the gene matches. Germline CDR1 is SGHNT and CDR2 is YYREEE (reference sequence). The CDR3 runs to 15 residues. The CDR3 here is CASTPGRGDTGELFF. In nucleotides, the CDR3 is TGTGCCAGCACCCCGGGGAGGGGCGACACCGGGGAGCTGTTTTTT.

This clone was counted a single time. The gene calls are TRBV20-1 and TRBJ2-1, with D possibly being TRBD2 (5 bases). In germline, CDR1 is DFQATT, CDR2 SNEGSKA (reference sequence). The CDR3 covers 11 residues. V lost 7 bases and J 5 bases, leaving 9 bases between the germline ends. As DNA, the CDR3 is TGCAGTGGGGCGGAGGACAATGAGCAGTTCTTC. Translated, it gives CSGAEDNEQFF.

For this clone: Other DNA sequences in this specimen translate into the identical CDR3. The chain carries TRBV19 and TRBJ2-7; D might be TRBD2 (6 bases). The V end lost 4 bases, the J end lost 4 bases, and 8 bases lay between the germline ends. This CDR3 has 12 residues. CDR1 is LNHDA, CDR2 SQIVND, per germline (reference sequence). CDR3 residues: CASSTGGYEQYF. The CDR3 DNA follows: TGTGCCAGTAGTACCGGAGGGTACGAGCAGTACTTC.